The entry that follows covers one TCR beta chain sequence. This sample stems from a study of blood T cell repertoires in COVID-19. Study-wide background: Some COVID-19 samples were acute and others convalescent; all came from the United States, Italy and Spain. PBMCs, B-cell-depleted T cells, or T cells were the source of the cDNA or gDNA that made up the material.

Germline V gives CDR1 KGHDR, CDR2 SFDVKD. The CDR3 contains 13 residues. The trim removed 4 bases at V and 8 bases at J, leaving 3 bases unmatched. Original processing notes: The assay estimated nucleated cells by amplifying reference gene primers. Only in-frame clones appear in the TCRdb table, and some are missing; sequencing was by immunoSEQ multiplex PCR. V, J and clone size reflect that table, while D and trimming were determined from the DNA. Of 100,000 to 120,000 clones in the sample, 60% to 85% were seen once. This chain joins TRBV24-1 and TRBJ1-2, with TRBD1 matching 10 bases. Sequenced sample: peripheral blood. This TCR was recovered from a woman in her thirties or forties with acute or convalescent COVID-19. CDR3 loop: CATSEGQGGGYTF. CDR3 DNA sequence: TGTGCCACCAGTGAAGGACAGGGGGGAGGCTACACCTTC.